The rows below give T cell receptor beta chains drawn from one sample of a study of regulatory T cells in long-lasting Graves disease. TCRdb reprocessed the multiplex PCR reads with MiXCR, giving one entry per CDR3 protein. The table includes about 470,000 distinct CDR3 sequences, 20% detected once. Sample: peripheral blood mononuclear cells (PBMCs), taken when the disease was refractory, from a patient treated with antithyroid drugs. The receptor source for this set is a female donor with Graves disease. CDR3s include the opening cysteine and the closing phenylalanine or tryptophan. D genes are given only for firm matches. The size entry is marked missing in some rows and otherwise reads once, few, many or a size class.

CASSLGLANQPQHF	TGCGCCAGCAGCTTGGGTCTGGCCAATCAGCCCCAGCATTTT	TRBJ1-5	.	TRBV5-1	few	14
CASSIGRTGELFF	TGTGCCAGCAGTATCGGCCGCACCGGGGAGCTGTTTTTT	TRBJ2-2	.	TRBV6-1	few	13
CATSDPGRLNEQFF	TGTGCCACCAGTGACCCAGGACGGCTAAATGAGCAGTTCTTC	TRBJ2-1	.	TRBV24-1	.	14
CASSYSGGPSPYEQYF	TGTGCCAGCAGTTACTCTGGCGGGCCTAGCCCCTACGAGCAGTACTTC	TRBJ2-7	.	TRBV6-4	.	16
CASSHGQESSYNEQFF	TGTGCCAGCAGTCACGGACAGGAAAGCTCCTACAATGAGCAGTTCTTC	TRBJ2-1	TRBD1	TRBV12-3/TRBV12-4	many	16
CAWSGTGGHYGYTF	TGTGCCTGGAGTGGGACAGGGGGCCACTATGGCTACACCTTC	TRBJ1-2	TRBD1	TRBV30	many	14
CASSEIWTGGTEAFF	TGTGCCAGCAGTGAAATTTGGACAGGGGGCACTGAAGCTTTCTTT	TRBJ1-1	TRBD1	TRBV28	many	15
CASRHQGEETQYF	TGTGCCAGCAGACATCAGGGGGAGGAGACCCAGTACTTC	TRBJ2-5	TRBD1	TRBV11-2	many	13
CSADQAGGPYEQYF	TGCAGTGCGGACCAAGCGGGAGGGCCCTACGAGCAGTACTTC	TRBJ2-7	TRBD2	TRBV20-1	many	14
CASSWVAGGREETQYF	TGTGCCAGCAGCTGGGTAGCGGGTGGGCGGGAGGAGACCCAGTACTTC	TRBJ2-5	TRBD2	TRBV7-2	few	16
CASSLGRGLHEQYF	TGTGCCAGCAGTTTGGGTAGGGGGCTTCACGAGCAGTACTTC	TRBJ2-7	TRBD1	TRBV12-3/TRBV12-4	few	14
CASSPRSGTGMSPLHF	TGTGCCAGCAGTCCCCGTTCCGGGACAGGGATGTCACCCCTCCACTTT	TRBJ1-6	TRBD1	TRBV28	many	16
CASTPSGGGETQYF	TGTGCCAGCACCCCTAGTGGGGGCGGAGAGACCCAGTACTTC	TRBJ2-5	.	TRBV27	few	14
CASSLVLSGRLGEQYF	TGTGCCAGCAGTTTAGTTCTTAGCGGGAGGCTTGGCGAGCAGTACTTC	TRBJ2-7	TRBD2	TRBV27	.	16
CGSSLGPQETQYF	TGTGGCAGCAGTTTGGGCCCCCAAGAGACCCAGTACTTC	TRBJ2-5	.	TRBV27	.	13
CASSFAHTAQEQYF	TGTGCCAGCAGCTTCGCCCACACAGCACAGGAGCAGTACTTC	TRBJ2-7	.	TRBV7-2	many	14
CASRPFPGTGGHWTEAFF	TGTGCCAGCAGACCCTTCCCCGGAACAGGGGGCCATTGGACTGAAGCTTTCTTT	TRBJ1-1	TRBD1	TRBV6-1	.	18
CASSQGNEQYF	TGCGCCAGCAGCCAGGGAAACGAGCAGTACTTC	TRBJ2-7	.	TRBV14	many	11
CATTGQGGTEAFF	TGTGCCACCACAGGACAGGGGGGGACTGAAGCTTTCTTT	TRBJ1-1	TRBD1	TRBV10-3	.	13
CASSLSRADAEAFF	TGTGCCAGCAGCCTCAGTAGAGCAGACGCTGAAGCTTTCTTT	TRBJ1-1	.	TRBV7-2	many	14
CASSPSRDVGEETQYF	TGTGCCAGCAGCCCCAGCCGGGACGTTGGGGAAGAGACCCAGTACTTC	TRBJ2-5	.	TRBV7-8	many	16
CASRPGPGTGGYTF	TGTGCCAGCAGACCGGGACCCGGAACTGGTGGCTACACCTTC	TRBJ1-2	.	TRBV28	many	14
CASSPRSMRDTQYF	TGTGCCAGCAGCCCGCGGTCCATGAGGGATACGCAGTATTTT	TRBJ2-3	.	TRBV13	.	14
CASSLQDYYEQYF	TGTGCCAGCAGCTTACAGGACTACTACGAGCAGTACTTC	TRBJ2-7	.	TRBV5-6	few	13
CAWSGTAGTTIYF	TGTGCCTGGAGTGGGACTGCCGGAACCACCATATATTTT	TRBJ1-3	.	TRBV30	.	13
CASSLFGSETDNEKLFF	TGCGCCAGCAGCTTGTTTGGGTCGGAGACAGACAATGAAAAACTGTTTTTT	TRBJ1-4	.	TRBV5-1	.	17
CASSQGTAYSYEQYF	TGTGCCAGCAGTCAAGGGACAGCTTACTCCTACGAGCAGTACTTC	TRBJ2-7	TRBD1	TRBV28	many	15
CSARLGGGNQPQHF	TGCAGTGCTAGACTAGGGGGCGGCAATCAGCCCCAGCATTTT	TRBJ1-5	TRBD1	TRBV20-1	.	14
CANSLAETQYF	TGTGCCAACAGCTTAGCAGAGACCCAGTACTTC	TRBJ2-5	.	TRBV11-2	.	11
CSATAMGERETQYF	TGCAGTGCTACAGCTATGGGGGAACGGGAGACCCAGTACTTC	TRBJ2-5	.	TRBV20-1	few	14
CASSQTGGSRETQYF	TGCGCCAGCAGCCAAACGGGAGGGTCTCGAGAGACCCAGTACTTC	TRBJ2-5	TRBD2	TRBV4-1	.	15
CASSLRLGTRKETQYF	TGCGCCAGCAGCTTGCGATTAGGGACTCGTAAAGAGACCCAGTACTTC	TRBJ2-5	.	TRBV5-8	.	16
CASSSLGAYNEQFF	TGTGCCAGCAGCTCGCTTGGGGCCTACAATGAGCAGTTCTTC	TRBJ2-1	.	TRBV7-3	once	14
CASSALAGGGTGELFF	TGTGCCAGCAGTGCTCTAGCGGGAGGAGGCACCGGGGAGCTGTTTTTT	TRBJ2-2	TRBD2	TRBV6-1	many	16
CAWSVGALWTSPYEQYF	TGTGCCTGGAGTGTAGGAGCCCTCTGGACTAGTCCCTACGAGCAGTACTTC	TRBJ2-7	TRBD2	TRBV30	many	17
CASSYPNLAGVDEQYF	TGTGCCAGCAGTTACCCTAATCTGGCGGGAGTAGACGAGCAGTACTTC	TRBJ2-7	TRBD2	TRBV6-9	many	16
CSVAQWDRAQETQYF	TGCAGCGTTGCCCAGTGGGACAGGGCGCAAGAGACCCAGTACTTC	TRBJ2-5	TRBD1	TRBV29-1	few	15
CSVAGTGEGYTF	TGCAGCGTTGCCGGGACAGGGGAAGGCTACACCTTC	TRBJ1-2	TRBD1	TRBV29-1	many	12
CASRAGQGPVLGTEAFF	TGTGCCAGCAGGGCGGGACAGGGACCGGTTTTGGGCACTGAAGCTTTCTTT	TRBJ1-1	TRBD1	TRBV6-1	.	17
CASSPPGREKLFF	TGCGCCAGCAGCCCCCCAGGCCGGGAAAAACTGTTTTTT	TRBJ1-4	.	TRBV5-1	.	13
CASRRHRDSDYGYTF	TGTGCCAGCAGACGACACCGGGACAGTGACTATGGCTACACCTTC	TRBJ1-2	TRBD1	TRBV27	few	15
CASSYSSWGRRANTGELFF	TGTGCCAGCAGTTACTCGTCCTGGGGACGGCGCGCGAACACCGGGGAGCTGTTTTTT	TRBJ2-2	.	TRBV6-2/TRBV6-3	few	19
CSASQAVGTGGSQPQHF	TGCAGTGCTAGCCAAGCAGTCGGGACAGGGGGCTCTCAGCCCCAGCATTTT	TRBJ1-5	TRBD1	TRBV20-1	few	17
CASRGQGPQPYEQYF	TGTGCCAGCAGGGGACAGGGGCCCCAGCCTTACGAGCAGTACTTC	TRBJ2-7	TRBD1	TRBV27	.	15
CASRLDEGVQHF	TGTGCCAGCAGATTGGACGAGGGGGTGCAGCATTTT	TRBJ1-5	.	TRBV12-3/TRBV12-4	many	12
CSARAGGGPLDNMNTETFF	TGCAGTGCTAGAGCAGGCGGGGGGCCCCTCGATAATATGAACACTGAAACTTTCTTT	TRBJ1-1	.	TRBV20-1	.	19
CASTGQGGLAGAETQYF	TGTGCCAGCACCGGACAGGGGGGACTAGCGGGAGCCGAGACCCAGTACTTC	TRBJ2-5	TRBD2	TRBV6-1	many	17